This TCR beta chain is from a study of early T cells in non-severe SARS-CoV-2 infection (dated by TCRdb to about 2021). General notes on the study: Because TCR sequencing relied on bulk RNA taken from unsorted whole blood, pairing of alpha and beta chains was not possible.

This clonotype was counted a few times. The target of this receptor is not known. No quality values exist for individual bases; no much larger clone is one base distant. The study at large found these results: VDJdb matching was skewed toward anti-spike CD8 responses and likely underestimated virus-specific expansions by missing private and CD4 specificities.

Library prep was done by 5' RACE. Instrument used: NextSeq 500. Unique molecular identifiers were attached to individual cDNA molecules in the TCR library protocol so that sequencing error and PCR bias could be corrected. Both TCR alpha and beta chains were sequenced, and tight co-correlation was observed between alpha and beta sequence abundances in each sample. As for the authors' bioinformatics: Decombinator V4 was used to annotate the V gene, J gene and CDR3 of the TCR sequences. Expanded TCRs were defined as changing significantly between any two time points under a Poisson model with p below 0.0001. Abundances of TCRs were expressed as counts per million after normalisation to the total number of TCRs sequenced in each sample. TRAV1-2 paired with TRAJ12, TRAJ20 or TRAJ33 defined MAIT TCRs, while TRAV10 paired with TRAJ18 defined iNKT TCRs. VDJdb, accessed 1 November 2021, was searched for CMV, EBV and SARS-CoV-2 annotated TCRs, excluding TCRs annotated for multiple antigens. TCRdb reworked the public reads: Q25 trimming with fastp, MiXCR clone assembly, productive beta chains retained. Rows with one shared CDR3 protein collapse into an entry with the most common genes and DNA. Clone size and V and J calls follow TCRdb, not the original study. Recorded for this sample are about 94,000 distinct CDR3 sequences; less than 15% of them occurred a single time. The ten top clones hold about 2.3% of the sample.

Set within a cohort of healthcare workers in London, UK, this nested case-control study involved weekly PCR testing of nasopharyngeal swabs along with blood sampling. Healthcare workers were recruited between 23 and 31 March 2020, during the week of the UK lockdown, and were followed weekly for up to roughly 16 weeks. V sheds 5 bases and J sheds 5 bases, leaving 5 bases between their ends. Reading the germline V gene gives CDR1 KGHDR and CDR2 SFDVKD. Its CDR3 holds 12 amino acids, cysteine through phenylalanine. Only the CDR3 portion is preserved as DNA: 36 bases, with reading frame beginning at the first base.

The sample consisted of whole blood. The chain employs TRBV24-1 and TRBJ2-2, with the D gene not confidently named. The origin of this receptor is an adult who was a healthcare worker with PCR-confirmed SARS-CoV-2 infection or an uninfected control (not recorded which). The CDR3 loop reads CATSGATGELFF. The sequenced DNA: TGTGCCACCAGTGGGGCTACCGGGGAGCTGTTTTTT.